This T cell receptor beta chain came from a study of radiotherapy plus CTLA-4 blockade in lung cancer. Study overall: Objective response was observed in 18% of patients, and disease control in approximately 30%.

Patients in the study, people with chemo-refractory metastatic non-small-cell lung cancer, received focal radiation plus ipilimumab CTLA-4 blockade. The protocol was immunoSEQ multiplex PCR, while the TCRdb copy is restricted to in-frame clones and leaves out a portion. Of tens of thousands of clones listed, approximately 80% are singletons. Germline CDR1 LNHDA, CDR2 SQIVND (reference sequence). V was shortened by 0 bases and J by 0 bases, with 21 bases between the two germline ends. The CDR3 has 21 residues. With respect to this clone: The target antigen is unknown.

Study findings and constraints: Best predicting response, reportedly, were early blood T cell clone dynamics, with interferon-beta. Blood saw expansion of tumor-derived TCR clones after radiotherapy plus ipilimumab.

The chain combines TRBV19 with TRBJ2-6; D not resolved. The TCR sequence derives from a human donor with non-small cell lung cancer who had stable disease on radiotherapy plus ipilimumab. The sequences come from peripheral blood, collected from a patient treated with radiotherapy plus ipilimumab. The CDR3 nucleotides read TGTGCCAGTAGTATAGAAGGCATAGGAAACTTCTTAGGCTCTGGGGCCAACGTCCTGACTTTC. Its translation is CASSIEGIGNFLGSGANVLTF. Using reference TRBV19 and TRBJ2-6 for the parts outside the CDR3, the full variable domain is DGGITQSPKYLFRKEGQNVTLSCEQNLNHDAMYWYRQDPGQGLRLIYYSQIVNDFQKGDIAEGYSVSREKKESFPLTVTSAQKNPTAFYLCASSIEGIGNFLGSGANVLTFGAGSRLTVL.